These 7 T cell receptor beta chains share one sample of origin, sequenced in a study of blood T cell repertoires in COVID-19. Method: immunoSEQ multiplex PCR; TCRdb's copy keeps in-frame clones and lacks some. The profile shows under 250,000 clones, roughly 81% of them singletons. The sample taken for sequencing was peripheral blood. All receptors come from a man in his fifties with acute or convalescent COVID-19.

The chain joins TRBV27 to TRBJ2-7; 7 bases fit TRBD2. Trimming at V came to 10 bases and at J to 7 bases, leaving 13 bases not matched to a gene. Germline CDR1 MNHEY, CDR2 SMNVEV (reference sequence). The CDR3 runs to 13 residues. The CDR3, as DNA: TGTGCCACCGCCCCAGGGACTACGGGGGAGCAGTACTTC. Translated: CATAPGTTGEQYF.

This clone has a handful of counts. The CDR3 here is CASSQILATSGRRETQYF. CDR3 DNA sequence: TGTGCCAGCAGCCAAATCCTCGCGACTAGCGGGAGAAGAGAGACCCAGTACTTC. The chain links TRBV16 to TRBJ2-5, with 12 bases fitting TRBD2. Germline values: CDR1 KGHSY, CDR2 FQNENV. This CDR3 region has 18 residues. The V gene end was trimmed by 2 bases and the J gene end by 4 bases; junction bases not matched to a gene: 11.

The chain is built from TRBV6-6 and TRBJ2-2, with D tentatively TRBD2 (6 bases). The CDR3 sequence is 14 residues long. V was clipped by 7 bases and J by 2 bases, with 11 bases between them. Germline V gene data show CDR1 as MNHNY and CDR2 as SVGAGI (reference sequence). In nucleotides, the CDR3 is TGTGCCAGCATAAGCGGGTCCAACACCGGGGAGCTGTTTTTT. It encodes CASISGSNTGELFF.

The J gene is TRBJ2-2, the V gene TRBV7-9; 7 bases agree with TRBD1. Germline lookup yields CDR1 SEHNR and CDR2 FQNEAQ (reference sequence). With 1 base clipped from V and 2 bases from J, the junction kept 7 bases outside the gene matches. The CDR3 extends over 17 amino acids. CDR3 nucleotide sequence: TGTGCCAGCAGCTTAGGATCCGGGACAGCTAACACCGGGGAGCTGTTTTTT. This sequence encodes CASSLGSGTANTGELFF. Using reference TRBV7-9 and TRBJ2-2 for the parts outside the CDR3, the full variable domain is DTGVSQNPRHKITKRGQNVTFRCDPISEHNRLYWYRQTLGQGPEFLTYFQNEAQLEKSRLLSDRFSAERPKGSFSTLEIQRTEQGDSAMYLCASSLGSGTANTGELFFGEGSRLTVL.

J is TRBJ2-3 and V is TRBV9; 10 bases match TRBD2. Germline V lookup: CDR1 SGDLS, CDR2 YYNGEE. V lost 0 bases, J lost 4 bases, and 2 bases stayed unmatched. CDR3 length equals 15 residues. The CDR3: CASSVVAGGSDTQYF. Written as DNA, the CDR3 is TGTGCCAGCAGCGTAGTAGCGGGAGGTTCAGATACGCAGTATTTT.

The genes are TRBV5-5 and TRBJ1-3, with D maybe TRBD1 (6 bases). The length of the CDR3 is 15 residues. CDR1 is SGHKS, CDR2 YYEKEE, per germline (reference sequence). Trimming pared 4 bases from V and 4 bases from J, leaving 15 bases between. The CDR3 sequence: CASSIDTGSGNTIYF. As DNA, the CDR3 is TGTGCCAGCAGCATAGATACAGGGTCCGGAAACACCATATATTTT.

V is TRBV7-9 and J is TRBJ1-3; D may be TRBD1 (6 bases). CDR1 is SEHNR and CDR2 is FQNEAQ in the germline V gene (reference sequence). Trimming cost V 2 bases and J 3 bases, with 8 bases left between them. CDR3 length: 14 residues. The CDR3 protein is CASSLTGRGNTIYF. The CDR3 nucleotides are TGTGCCAGCAGCTTAACAGGGCGTGGAAACACCATATATTTT. The full variable domain, its missing parts supplied by reference TRBV7-9 and TRBJ1-3, is DTGVSQNPRHKITKRGQNVTFRCDPISEHNRLYWYRQTLGQGPEFLTYFQNEAQLEKSRLLSDRFSAERPKGSFSTLEIQRTEQGDSAMYLCASSLTGRGNTIYFGEGSWLTVV.